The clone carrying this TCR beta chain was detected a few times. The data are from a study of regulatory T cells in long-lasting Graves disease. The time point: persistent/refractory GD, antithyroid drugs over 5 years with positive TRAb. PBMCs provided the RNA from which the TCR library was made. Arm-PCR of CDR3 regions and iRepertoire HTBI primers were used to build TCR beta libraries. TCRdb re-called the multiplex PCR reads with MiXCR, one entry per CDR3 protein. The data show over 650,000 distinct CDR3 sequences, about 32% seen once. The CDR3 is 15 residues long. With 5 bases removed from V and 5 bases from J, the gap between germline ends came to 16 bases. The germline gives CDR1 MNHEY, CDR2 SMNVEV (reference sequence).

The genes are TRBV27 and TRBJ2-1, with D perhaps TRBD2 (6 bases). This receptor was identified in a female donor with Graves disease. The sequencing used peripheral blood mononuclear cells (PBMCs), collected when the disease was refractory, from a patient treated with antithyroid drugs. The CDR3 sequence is CASSPRLGVHNEQFF. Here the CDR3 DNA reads TGTGCCAGCAGTCCAAGACTAGGGGTCCACAATGAGCAGTTCTTC.